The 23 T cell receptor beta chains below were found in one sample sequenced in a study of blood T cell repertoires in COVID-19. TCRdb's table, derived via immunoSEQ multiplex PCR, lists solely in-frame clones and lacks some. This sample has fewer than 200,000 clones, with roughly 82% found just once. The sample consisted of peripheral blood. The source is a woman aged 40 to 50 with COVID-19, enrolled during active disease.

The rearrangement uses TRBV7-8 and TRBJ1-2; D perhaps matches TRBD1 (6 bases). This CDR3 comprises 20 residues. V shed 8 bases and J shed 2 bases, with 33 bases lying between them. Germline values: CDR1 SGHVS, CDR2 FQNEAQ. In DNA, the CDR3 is TGTGCCAGCCACAAGAACACTCGGAGGTCAACAGGGACCCACAACTATGGCTACACCTTC. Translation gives CASHKNTRRSTGTHNYGYTF.

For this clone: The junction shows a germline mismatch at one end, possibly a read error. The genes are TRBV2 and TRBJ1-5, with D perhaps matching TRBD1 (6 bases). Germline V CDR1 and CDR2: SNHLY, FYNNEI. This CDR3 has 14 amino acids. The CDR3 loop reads CASTEQGYNQPQHF. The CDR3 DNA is TGTGCCAGCACTGAACAGGGTTACAATCAGCCCCAGCATTTT.

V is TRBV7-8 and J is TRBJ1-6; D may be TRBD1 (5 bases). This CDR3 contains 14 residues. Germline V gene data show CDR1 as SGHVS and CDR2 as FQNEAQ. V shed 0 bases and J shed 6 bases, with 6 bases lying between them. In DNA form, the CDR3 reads TGTGCCAGCAGCTTAGCGGGGGGTAATTCACCCCTCCACTTT. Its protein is CASSLAGGNSPLHF.

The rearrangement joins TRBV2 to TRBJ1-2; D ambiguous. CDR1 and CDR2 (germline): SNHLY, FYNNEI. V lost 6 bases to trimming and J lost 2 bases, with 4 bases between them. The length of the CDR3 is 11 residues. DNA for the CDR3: TGTGCCAGCAGCGAGAACTATGGCTACACCTTC. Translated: CASSENYGYTF.

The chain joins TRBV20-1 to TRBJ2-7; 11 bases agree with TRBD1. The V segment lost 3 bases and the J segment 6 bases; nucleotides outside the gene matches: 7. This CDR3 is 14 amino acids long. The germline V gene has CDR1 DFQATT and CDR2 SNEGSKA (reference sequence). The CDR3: CSASTGTGGPEQYF. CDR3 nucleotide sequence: TGCAGTGCTAGTACCGGGACAGGGGGGCCCGAGCAGTACTTC.

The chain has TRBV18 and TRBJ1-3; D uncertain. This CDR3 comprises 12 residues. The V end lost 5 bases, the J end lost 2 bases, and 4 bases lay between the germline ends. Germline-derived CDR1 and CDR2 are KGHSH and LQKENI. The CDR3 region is CASSATGNTIYF. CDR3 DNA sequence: TGTGCCAGCTCAGCGACTGGAAACACCATATATTTT.

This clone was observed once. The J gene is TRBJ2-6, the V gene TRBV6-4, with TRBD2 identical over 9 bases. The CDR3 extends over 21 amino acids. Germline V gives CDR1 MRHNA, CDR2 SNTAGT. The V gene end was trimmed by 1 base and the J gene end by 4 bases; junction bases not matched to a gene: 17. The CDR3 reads CASSDFPRQSSSGKGANVLTF. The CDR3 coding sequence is TGTGCCAGCAGTGACTTTCCTCGGCAATCCTCTAGCGGGAAGGGGGCCAACGTCCTGACTTTC.

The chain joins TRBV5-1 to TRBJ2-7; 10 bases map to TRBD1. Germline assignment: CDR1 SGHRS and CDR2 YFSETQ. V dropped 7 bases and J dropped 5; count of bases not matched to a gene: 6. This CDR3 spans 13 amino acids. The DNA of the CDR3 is TGCGCCAGCGCGTCCGGGACAGGGGACGAGCAGTACTTC. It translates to CASASGTGDEQYF.

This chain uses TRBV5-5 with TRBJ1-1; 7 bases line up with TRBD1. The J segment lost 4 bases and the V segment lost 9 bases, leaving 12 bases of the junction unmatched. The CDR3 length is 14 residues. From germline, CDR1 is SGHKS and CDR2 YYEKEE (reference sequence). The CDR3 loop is CATRQGVVFTEAFF. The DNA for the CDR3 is TGTGCCACAAGACAGGGAGTAGTTTTCACTGAAGCTTTCTTT.

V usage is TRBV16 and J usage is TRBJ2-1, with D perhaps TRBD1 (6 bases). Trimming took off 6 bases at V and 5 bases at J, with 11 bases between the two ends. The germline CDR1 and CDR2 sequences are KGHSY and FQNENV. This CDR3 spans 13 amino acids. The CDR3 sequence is CASRPTGHNEQFF. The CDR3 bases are TGTGCCAGCAGACCCACAGGGCACAATGAGCAGTTCTTC. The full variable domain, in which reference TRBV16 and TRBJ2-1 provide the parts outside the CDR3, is GEEVAQTPKHLVRGEGQKAKLYCAPIKGHSYVFWYQQVLKNEFKFLISFQNENVFDETGMPKERFSAKCLPNSPCSLEIQATKLEDSAVYFCASRPTGHNEQFFGPGTRLTVL.

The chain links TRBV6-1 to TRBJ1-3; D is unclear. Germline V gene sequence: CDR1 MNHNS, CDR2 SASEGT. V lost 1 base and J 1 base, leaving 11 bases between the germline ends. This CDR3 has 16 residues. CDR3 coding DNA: TGTGCCAGCAGTGAAGTTGTGGGAGGGTCTGGAAACACCATATATTTT. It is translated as CASSEVVGGSGNTIYF.

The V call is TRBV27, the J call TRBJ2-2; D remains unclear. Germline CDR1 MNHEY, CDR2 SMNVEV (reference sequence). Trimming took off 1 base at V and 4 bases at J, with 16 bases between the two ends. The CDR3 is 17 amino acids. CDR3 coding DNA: TGTGCCAGCAGTTTATTGGGTCAGCGTACGACCACCGGGGAGCTGTTTTTT. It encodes CASSLLGQRTTTGELFF.

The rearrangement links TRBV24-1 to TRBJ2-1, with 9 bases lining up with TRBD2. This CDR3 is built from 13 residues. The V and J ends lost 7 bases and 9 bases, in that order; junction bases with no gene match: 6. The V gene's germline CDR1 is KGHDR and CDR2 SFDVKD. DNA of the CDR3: TGTGCCACCAGAGCGGGAGGTTCGTTTGAGCAGTTCTTC. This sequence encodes CATRAGGSFEQFF.

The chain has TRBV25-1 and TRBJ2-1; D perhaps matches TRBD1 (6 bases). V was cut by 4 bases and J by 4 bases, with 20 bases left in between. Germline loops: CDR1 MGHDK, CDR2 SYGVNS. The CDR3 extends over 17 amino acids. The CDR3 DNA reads TGTGCCAGCAGTGGGGGCAGGGTGGGCAGGGGTTACAATGAGCAGTTCTTC. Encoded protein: CASSGGRVGRGYNEQFF.

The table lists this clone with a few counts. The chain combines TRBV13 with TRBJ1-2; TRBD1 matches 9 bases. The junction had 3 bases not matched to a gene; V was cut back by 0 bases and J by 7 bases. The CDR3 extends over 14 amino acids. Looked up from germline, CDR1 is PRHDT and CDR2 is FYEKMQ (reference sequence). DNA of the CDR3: TGTGCCAGCAGCTTAGGGGACAGGGGAAGTGGCTACACCTTC. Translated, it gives CASSLGDRGSGYTF.

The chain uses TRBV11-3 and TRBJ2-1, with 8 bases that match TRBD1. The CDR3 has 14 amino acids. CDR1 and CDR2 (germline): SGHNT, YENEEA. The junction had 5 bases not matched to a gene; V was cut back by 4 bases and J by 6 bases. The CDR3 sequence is CASSWTGLGNEQFF. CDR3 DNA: TGTGCCAGCAGCTGGACAGGGCTTGGCAATGAGCAGTTCTTC.

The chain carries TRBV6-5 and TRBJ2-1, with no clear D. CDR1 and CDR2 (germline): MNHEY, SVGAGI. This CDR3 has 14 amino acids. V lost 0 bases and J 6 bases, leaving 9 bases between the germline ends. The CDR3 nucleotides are TGTGCCAGCAGTTACTCCCTAGATGGCAATGAGCAGTTCTTC. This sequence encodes CASSYSLDGNEQFF.

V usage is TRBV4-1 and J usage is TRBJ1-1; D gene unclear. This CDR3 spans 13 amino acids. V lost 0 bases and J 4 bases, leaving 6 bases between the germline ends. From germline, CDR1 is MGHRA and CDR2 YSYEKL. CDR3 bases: TGCGCCAGCAGCCAAGAAGAGGCCACTGAAGCTTTCTTT. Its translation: CASSQEEATEAFF.

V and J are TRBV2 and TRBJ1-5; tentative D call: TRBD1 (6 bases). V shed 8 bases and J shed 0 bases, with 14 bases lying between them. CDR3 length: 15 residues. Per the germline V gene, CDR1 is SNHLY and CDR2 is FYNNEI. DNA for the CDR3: TGTGCCAGCTCAATTCGACAGGTTAGCAATCAGCCCCAGCATTTT. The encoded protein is CASSIRQVSNQPQHF. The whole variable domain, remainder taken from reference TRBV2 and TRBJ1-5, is EPEVTQTPSHQVTQMGQEVILRCVPISNHLYFYWYRQILGQKVEFLVSFYNNEISEKSEIFDDQFSVERPDGSNFTLKIRSTKLEDSAMYFCASSIRQVSNQPQHFGDGTRLSIL.

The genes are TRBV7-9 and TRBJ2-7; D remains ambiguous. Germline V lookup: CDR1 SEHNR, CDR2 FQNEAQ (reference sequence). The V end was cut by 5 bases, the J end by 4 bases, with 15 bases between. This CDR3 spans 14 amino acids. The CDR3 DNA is TGTGCCAGCAGCCCTAACCCCATCTCGTACGAGCAGTACTTC. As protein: CASSPNPISYEQYF. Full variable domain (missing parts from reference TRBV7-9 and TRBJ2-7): DTGVSQNPRHKITKRGQNVTFRCDPISEHNRLYWYRQTLGQGPEFLTYFQNEAQLEKSRLLSDRFSAERPKGSFSTLEIQRTEQGDSAMYLCASSPNPISYEQYFGPGTRLTVT.

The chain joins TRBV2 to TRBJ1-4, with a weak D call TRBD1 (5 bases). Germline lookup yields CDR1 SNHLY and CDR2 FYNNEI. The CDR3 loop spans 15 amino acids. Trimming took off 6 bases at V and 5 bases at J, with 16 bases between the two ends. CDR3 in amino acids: CASSLNWGANEKLFF. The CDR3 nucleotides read TGTGCCAGCAGCCTCAATTGGGGCGCAAATGAAAAACTGTTTTTT.

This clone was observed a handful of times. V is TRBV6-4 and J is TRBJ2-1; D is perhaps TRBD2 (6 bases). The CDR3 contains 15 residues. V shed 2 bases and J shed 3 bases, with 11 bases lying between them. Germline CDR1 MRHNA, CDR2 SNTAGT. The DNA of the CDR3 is TGTGCCAGCAGTGACGGACTAACCGACTACAATGAGCAGTTCTTC. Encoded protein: CASSDGLTDYNEQFF.

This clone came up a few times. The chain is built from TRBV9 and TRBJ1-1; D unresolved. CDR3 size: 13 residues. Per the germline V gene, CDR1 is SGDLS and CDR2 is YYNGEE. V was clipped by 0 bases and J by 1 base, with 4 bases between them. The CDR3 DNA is TGTGCCAGCAGCGTAGCAGGGAACACTGAAGCTTTCTTT. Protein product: CASSVAGNTEAFF.